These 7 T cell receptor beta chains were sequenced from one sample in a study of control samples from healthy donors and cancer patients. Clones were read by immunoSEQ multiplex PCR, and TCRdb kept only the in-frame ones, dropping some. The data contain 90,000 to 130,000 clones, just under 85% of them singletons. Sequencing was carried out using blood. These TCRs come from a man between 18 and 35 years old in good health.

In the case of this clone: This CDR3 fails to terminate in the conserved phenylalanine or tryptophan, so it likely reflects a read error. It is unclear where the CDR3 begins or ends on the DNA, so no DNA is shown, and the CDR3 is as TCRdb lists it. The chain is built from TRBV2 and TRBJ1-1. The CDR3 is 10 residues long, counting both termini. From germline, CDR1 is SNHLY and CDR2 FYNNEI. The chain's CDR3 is CASSEAFQTL.

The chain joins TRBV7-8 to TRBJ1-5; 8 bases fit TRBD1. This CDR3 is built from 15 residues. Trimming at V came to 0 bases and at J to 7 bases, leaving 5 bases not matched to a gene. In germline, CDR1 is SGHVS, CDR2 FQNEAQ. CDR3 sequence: CASSLAGQVGQPQHF. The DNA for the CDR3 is TGTGCCAGCAGCTTAGCGGGACAGGTTGGCCAGCCCCAGCATTTT.

This CDR3 reads CASSESDRGPNNEQFF. Here the CDR3 DNA reads TGTGCCAGCAGTGAATCCGACAGGGGGCCGAACAATGAGCAGTTCTTC. J is TRBJ2-1 and V is TRBV25-1, with 10 nucleotides matching TRBD1. The CDR3 loop spans 16 amino acids. The germline gives CDR1 MGHDK, CDR2 SYGVNS. J gave up 5 bases and V 1 base, and 5 bases lay outside the gene matches.

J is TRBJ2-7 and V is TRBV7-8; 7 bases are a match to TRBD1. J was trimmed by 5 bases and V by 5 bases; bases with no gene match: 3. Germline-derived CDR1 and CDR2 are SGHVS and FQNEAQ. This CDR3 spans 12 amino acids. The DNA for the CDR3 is TGTGCCAGCAGCCAAACAGGGGACGAGCAGTACTTC. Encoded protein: CASSQTGDEQYF.

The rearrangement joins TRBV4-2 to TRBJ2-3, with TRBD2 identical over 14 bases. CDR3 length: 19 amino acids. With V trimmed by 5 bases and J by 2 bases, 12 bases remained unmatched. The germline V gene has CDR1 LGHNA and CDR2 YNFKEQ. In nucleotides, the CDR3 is TGTGCCAGCAGCGCCCGACTAGCGGGGGGGCTATACCCCACAGATACGCAGTATTTT. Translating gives CASSARLAGGLYPTDTQYF.

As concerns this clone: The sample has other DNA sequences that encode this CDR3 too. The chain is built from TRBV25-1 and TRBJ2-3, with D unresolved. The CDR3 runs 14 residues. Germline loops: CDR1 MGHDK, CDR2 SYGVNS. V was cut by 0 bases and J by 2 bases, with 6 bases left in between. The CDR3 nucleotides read TGTGCCAGCAGTGAATACAGTCTCACAGATACGCAGTATTTT. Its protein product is CASSEYSLTDTQYF.

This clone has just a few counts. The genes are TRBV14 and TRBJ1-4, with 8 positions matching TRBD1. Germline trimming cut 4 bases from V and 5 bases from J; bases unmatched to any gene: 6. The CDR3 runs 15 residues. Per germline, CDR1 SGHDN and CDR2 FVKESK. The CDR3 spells CASSRIGTGNEKLFF. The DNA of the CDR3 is TGTGCCAGCAGCCGAATAGGGACAGGCAATGAAAAACTGTTTTTT.